Listed below are T cell receptor beta chains from one sample, sequenced in a study of blood T cell repertoires in COVID-19. Profiling relied on immunoSEQ multiplex PCR, and the TCRdb table lists in-frame clones only, not all of them. The table records under 200,000 clones, over 65% of them present only once. The sequenced sample was peripheral blood. These receptors were obtained from a man between 60 and 75 years old with acute or convalescent COVID-19. The CDR3 runs from the conserved cysteine through the conserved F or W. D genes are given only for firm matches. Expanded clones get a size class; other rows say once, few or many, or leave the size out.

clone_size: NA
v_call: TRBV28
d_call: TRBD1
j_call: TRBJ1-1
cdr3_aa: CASSLTPIQGASEAFF
cdr3_nt: TGTGCCAGCAGTTTAACTCCCATCCAGGGGGCCTCTGAAGCTTTCTTT

clone_size: NA
v_call: TRBV6-1
d_call: TRBD1
j_call: TRBJ1-5
cdr3_aa: CASSETGGPYQPQHF
cdr3_nt: TGTGCCAGCAGTGAAACAGGGGGCCCCTATCAGCCCCAGCATTTT

clone_size: NA
v_call: TRBV13
d_call: TRBD1
j_call: TRBJ1-3
cdr3_aa: CASSLGTGGITGNTIYF
cdr3_nt: TGTGCCAGCAGCTTAGGGACAGGGGGCATAACTGGAAACACCATATATTTT

clone_size: few
v_call: TRBV7-6
d_call: TRBD1
j_call: TRBJ1-1
cdr3_aa: CASSYDRGTEAFF
cdr3_nt: TGTGCCAGCAGCTACGACAGGGGAACTGAAGCTTTCTTT

clone_size: few
v_call: TRBV5-6
d_call: NA
j_call: TRBJ1-1
cdr3_aa: CASSLLMSTEAFF
cdr3_nt: TGTGCCAGCAGCCTACTGATGAGCACTGAAGCTTTCTTT

clone_size: NA
v_call: TRBV19
d_call: NA
j_call: TRBJ2-1
cdr3_aa: CASSILAHEWDNEQFF
cdr3_nt: TGTGCCAGTAGTATTCTAGCGCACGAATGGGACAATGAGCAGTTCTTC

clone_size: NA
v_call: TRBV15
d_call: TRBD2
j_call: TRBJ2-7
cdr3_aa: CATSVRTSSYEQYF
cdr3_nt: TGTGCCACCAGCGTAAGGACTAGCTCCTACGAGCAGTACTTC

clone_size: NA
v_call: TRBV3-1/TRBV3-2
d_call: NA
j_call: TRBJ2-1
cdr3_aa: CASSQQGGTYNEQFF
cdr3_nt: TGTGCCAGCAGCCAGCAGGGGGGAACCTACAATGAGCAGTTCTTC

clone_size: few
v_call: TRBV4-1
d_call: NA
j_call: TRBJ1-4
cdr3_aa: CASSQQGFTNEKLFF
cdr3_nt: TGCGCCAGCAGCCAACAGGGGTTCACTAATGAAAAACTGTTTTTT

clone_size: few
v_call: TRBV6-5
d_call: TRBD1
j_call: TRBJ1-1
cdr3_aa: CASRTTTGLNTEAFF
cdr3_nt: TGTGCCAGCAGGACAACGACAGGGTTGAACACTGAAGCTTTCTTT

clone_size: NA
v_call: TRBV6-5
d_call: NA
j_call: TRBJ2-1
cdr3_aa: CASSYAGAVDEQFF
cdr3_nt: TGTGCCAGCAGTTACGCAGGGGCGGTCGATGAGCAGTTCTTC

clone_size: NA
v_call: TRBV5-1
d_call: NA
j_call: TRBJ2-1
cdr3_aa: CASSLMRSSYNEQFF
cdr3_nt: TGCGCCAGCAGCTTGATGAGGAGCTCCTACAATGAGCAGTTCTTC

clone_size: NA
v_call: TRBV4-2
d_call: TRBD1
j_call: TRBJ2-2
cdr3_aa: CASSQDVGQGANTGELFF
cdr3_nt: TGTGCCAGCAGCCAAGATGTCGGACAGGGGGCGAACACCGGGGAGCTGTTTTTT

clone_size: once
v_call: TRBV6-5
d_call: NA
j_call: TRBJ1-2
cdr3_aa: CASSPTGRLGGYTF
cdr3_nt: TGTGCCAGCAGTCCAACGGGGAGGTTAGGTGGCTACACCTTC

clone_size: NA
v_call: TRBV2
d_call: NA
j_call: TRBJ1-4
cdr3_aa: CASSEYGGPNEKLFF
cdr3_nt: TGTGCCAGCAGTGAGTACGGAGGCCCTAATGAAAAACTGTTTTTT

clone_size: NA
v_call: TRBV6-5
d_call: TRBD1
j_call: TRBJ1-2
cdr3_aa: CASSRTGDNYGYTF
cdr3_nt: TGTGCCAGCAGTCGGACAGGGGACAACTATGGCTACACCTTC

clone_size: once
v_call: TRBV6-2/TRBV6-3
d_call: NA
j_call: TRBJ2-1
cdr3_aa: CASSVLAIGSYNEQFF
cdr3_nt: TGTGCCAGCAGTGTACTAGCAATCGGATCCTACAATGAGCAGTTCTTC

clone_size: NA
v_call: TRBV7-8
d_call: NA
j_call: TRBJ2-1
cdr3_aa: CASSSDSYNEQFF
cdr3_nt: TGTGCCAGCAGCTCAGACAGCTACAATGAGCAGTTCTTC

clone_size: NA
v_call: TRBV28
d_call: TRBD2
j_call: TRBJ2-1
cdr3_aa: CASSYETGTSGGFEQFF
cdr3_nt: TGTGCCAGCAGTTATGAGACCGGGACTAGCGGGGGGTTTGAGCAGTTCTTC

clone_size: few
v_call: TRBV7-2
d_call: NA
j_call: TRBJ1-1
cdr3_aa: CASSLTGMNTEAFF
cdr3_nt: TGTGCCAGCAGCCTGACAGGCATGAACACTGAAGCTTTCTTT

clone_size: NA
v_call: TRBV30
d_call: NA
j_call: TRBJ2-7
cdr3_aa: CAWRLWGVGNEQYF
cdr3_nt: TGTGCCTGGAGGTTATGGGGGGTCGGGAACGAGCAGTACTTC

clone_size: NA
v_call: TRBV27
d_call: TRBD1
j_call: TRBJ1-5
cdr3_aa: CASSLQTGNQPQHF
cdr3_nt: TGTGCCAGCAGTTTACAGACAGGGAATCAGCCCCAGCATTTT

clone_size: NA
v_call: TRBV18
d_call: TRBD1
j_call: TRBJ1-6
cdr3_aa: CASSPLSTGGSYNSPLHF
cdr3_nt: TGTGCCAGCTCACCCCTATCGACAGGGGGCTCCTATAATTCACCCCTCCACTTT

clone_size: few
v_call: TRBV19
d_call: TRBD1
j_call: TRBJ1-5
cdr3_aa: CASSPRDSRNQPQHF
cdr3_nt: TGTGCCAGTAGTCCCCGGGACAGTCGGAATCAGCCCCAGCATTTT

clone_size: NA
v_call: TRBV18
d_call: TRBD1
j_call: TRBJ1-3
cdr3_aa: CASSPEPTGPGNTIYF
cdr3_nt: TGTGCCAGCTCACCAGAACCGACAGGGCCGGGAAACACCATATATTTT

clone_size: NA
v_call: TRBV5-4
d_call: TRBD1
j_call: TRBJ1-5
cdr3_aa: CASSRGTGVQEPQHF
cdr3_nt: TGTGCCAGCAGTCGCGGGACAGGGGTCCAAGAGCCCCAGCATTTT

clone_size: NA
v_call: TRBV7-3
d_call: TRBD1
j_call: TRBJ1-2
cdr3_aa: CASSAQTGINYGYTF
cdr3_nt: TGTGCCAGCAGCGCCCAGACAGGGATCAACTATGGCTACACCTTC

clone_size: NA
v_call: TRBV14
d_call: NA
j_call: TRBJ1-3
cdr3_aa: CASRGQKGNTIYF
cdr3_nt: TGTGCCAGCCGCGGACAGAAGGGAAACACCATATATTTT

clone_size: few
v_call: TRBV7-3
d_call: TRBD1
j_call: TRBJ2-6
cdr3_aa: CASSSRTGGRAGANVLTF
cdr3_nt: TGTGCCAGCAGCTCGAGAACAGGGGGACGAGCTGGGGCCAACGTCCTGACTTTC

clone_size: NA
v_call: TRBV28
d_call: NA
j_call: TRBJ1-1
cdr3_aa: CASSVQGRPEAFF
cdr3_nt: TGTGCCAGCAGTGTTCAGGGTCGCCCTGAAGCTTTCTTT

clone_size: NA
v_call: TRBV5-6
d_call: NA
j_call: TRBJ2-2
cdr3_aa: CASSLVEGTNTGELFF
cdr3_nt: TGTGCCAGCAGCTTGGTGGAGGGAACGAACACCGGGGAGCTGTTTTTT

clone_size: NA
v_call: TRBV5-1
d_call: NA
j_call: TRBJ1-2
cdr3_aa: CASSLDREDGYTF
cdr3_nt: TGCGCCAGCAGCTTGGACAGGGAAGATGGCTACACCTTC

clone_size: NA
v_call: TRBV11-1
d_call: TRBD1
j_call: TRBJ2-7
cdr3_aa: CASSRRRDRPYEQYF
cdr3_nt: TGTGCCAGCAGCCGACGAAGGGACAGACCCTACGAGCAGTACTTC

clone_size: NA
v_call: TRBV19
d_call: NA
j_call: TRBJ2-5
cdr3_aa: CASSIIEEETQYF
cdr3_nt: TGTGCCAGTAGTATCATTGAGGAAGAGACCCAGTACTTC

clone_size: NA
v_call: TRBV28
d_call: TRBD1
j_call: TRBJ1-2
cdr3_aa: CASRAPSQGVNYGYTF
cdr3_nt: TGTGCCAGCCGCGCGCCTTCCCAGGGGGTTAACTATGGCTACACCTTC

clone_size: once
v_call: TRBV6-4
d_call: NA
j_call: TRBJ2-1
cdr3_aa: CASSGEGRGEQFF
cdr3_nt: TGTGCCAGCAGTGGTGAAGGGCGGGGTGAGCAGTTCTTC

clone_size: NA
v_call: TRBV5-5
d_call: NA
j_call: TRBJ2-7
cdr3_aa: CASSLEGVVSYEQYF
cdr3_nt: TGTGCCAGCAGCTTGGAGGGGGTGGTCTCCTACGAGCAGTACTTC

clone_size: NA
v_call: TRBV27
d_call: NA
j_call: TRBJ1-1
cdr3_aa: CASSPRMNTEAFF
cdr3_nt: TGTGCCAGCAGTCCCCGTATGAACACTGAAGCTTTCTTT

clone_size: NA
v_call: TRBV5-1
d_call: TRBD1
j_call: TRBJ1-3
cdr3_aa: CASSSGTGGNTIYF
cdr3_nt: TGCGCCAGCAGCAGCGGGACAGGAGGAAACACCATATATTTT

clone_size: NA
v_call: TRBV7-2
d_call: TRBD1
j_call: TRBJ1-1
cdr3_aa: CASSFSAGGDTEAFF
cdr3_nt: TGTGCCAGCAGCTTTAGTGCAGGGGGAGACACTGAAGCTTTCTTT

clone_size: few
v_call: TRBV2
d_call: NA
j_call: TRBJ2-7
cdr3_aa: CARQGLSTYEQYF
cdr3_nt: TGTGCCAGACAGGGTTTGTCGACCTACGAGCAGTACTTC

clone_size: few
v_call: TRBV27
d_call: TRBD1
j_call: TRBJ1-1
cdr3_aa: CASSLSEGQSSTEAFF
cdr3_nt: TGTGCCAGCAGTTTATCGGAGGGACAGTCCTCCACTGAAGCTTTCTTT

clone_size: NA
v_call: TRBV5-1
d_call: NA
j_call: TRBJ2-1
cdr3_aa: CASSLTGVGYNEQFF
cdr3_nt: TGCGCCAGCAGCTTGACCGGGGTGGGTTACAATGAGCAGTTCTTC

clone_size: NA
v_call: TRBV27
d_call: NA
j_call: TRBJ1-2
cdr3_aa: CASSLDRNYGYTF
cdr3_nt: TGTGCCAGCAGCCTCGACAGGAACTATGGCTACACCTTC

clone_size: NA
v_call: TRBV6-6
d_call: TRBD1
j_call: TRBJ2-5
cdr3_aa: CASRQTGGTETQYF
cdr3_nt: TGTGCCAGCAGGCAAACAGGGGGCACAGAGACCCAGTACTTC

clone_size: NA
v_call: TRBV6-4
d_call: TRBD1
j_call: TRBJ2-7
cdr3_aa: CAIGGQGRYEQYF
cdr3_nt: TGTGCCATAGGGGGCCAGGGCCGCTACGAGCAGTACTTC

clone_size: NA
v_call: TRBV2
d_call: TRBD1
j_call: TRBJ2-5
cdr3_aa: CASSEAVTGGTQYF
cdr3_nt: TGTGCCAGCAGTGAAGCCGTGACAGGGGGGACCCAGTACTTC

clone_size: few
v_call: TRBV6-4
d_call: NA
j_call: TRBJ2-3
cdr3_aa: CASSEGGPDTQYF
cdr3_nt: TGTGCCAGCAGTGAGGGGGGGCCGGATACGCAGTATTTT

clone_size: NA
v_call: TRBV5-4
d_call: TRBD2
j_call: TRBJ2-7
cdr3_aa: CASSIGLAEYEQYF
cdr3_nt: TGTGCCAGCAGCATCGGACTAGCTGAATACGAGCAGTACTTC

clone_size: once
v_call: TRBV18
d_call: TRBD1
j_call: TRBJ2-2
cdr3_aa: CASSPPLGQFRTGELFF
cdr3_nt: TGTGCCAGCTCACCGCCATTGGGACAGTTTCGCACCGGGGAGCTGTTTTTT

clone_size: few
v_call: TRBV7-6
d_call: TRBD1
j_call: TRBJ2-1
cdr3_aa: CASSQPRQGNEQFF
cdr3_nt: TGTGCCAGCAGCCAGCCGAGACAGGGCAATGAGCAGTTCTTC

clone_size: NA
v_call: TRBV7-6
d_call: TRBD2
j_call: TRBJ2-7
cdr3_aa: CASSLGGLASFYEQYF
cdr3_nt: TGTGCCAGCAGCTTAGGAGGACTAGCGAGTTTCTACGAGCAGTACTTC

clone_size: NA
v_call: TRBV6-5
d_call: NA
j_call: TRBJ1-2
cdr3_aa: CASSSGSLNGYTF
cdr3_nt: TGTGCCAGCAGTTCGGGGTCTTTGAATGGCTACACCTTC

clone_size: NA
v_call: TRBV10-3
d_call: NA
j_call: TRBJ1-3
cdr3_aa: CAINDRISGNTIYF
cdr3_nt: TGTGCCATTAACGACAGAATCTCTGGAAACACCATATATTTT

clone_size: NA
v_call: TRBV2
d_call: NA
j_call: TRBJ2-1
cdr3_aa: CASSVKRYNEQFF
cdr3_nt: TGTGCCAGCAGTGTGAAACGGTACAATGAGCAGTTCTTC

clone_size: NA
v_call: TRBV24-1
d_call: TRBD1
j_call: TRBJ2-3
cdr3_aa: CATGDRALGDTQYF
cdr3_nt: TGTGCCACCGGAGACAGGGCGTTAGGGGATACGCAGTATTTT